This TCR beta chain was observed in a study of blood T cell repertoires in COVID-19. The wider study: Whether acute or convalescent, the COVID-19 samples came from the United States, Italy and Spain. Sources were T cells, B-cell-depleted T cells, or PBMCs; the material itself was cDNA or gDNA.

Seattle cases were enrolled at active infection and followed longitudinally. In the authors' methods: Estimation of nucleated cell counts relied on the amplification of reference gene primers. The method was immunoSEQ multiplex PCR; TCRdb's version includes in-frame clones alone and lacks a portion of them. D and trimming were read from the DNA, whereas the V and J calls and clone size are those reported in that table. The sample holds approximately 480,000 clones, 89% seen once. The CDR3 has 12 amino acids. Germline V gene lookup returns CDR1 MRHNA and CDR2 SNTAGT. After removal of 8 bases from V and 6 bases from J, the junction contained 4 bases not matched to a gene.

Sample: peripheral blood. The chain is built from TRBV6-4 and TRBJ1-2, with TRBD1 matching 9 bases. This receptor was taken from a young man with COVID-19, enrolled during active disease. In nucleotides, the CDR3 is TGTGCCAGCCTGGGGACAGGGAATGGCTACACCTTC. Protein product: CASLGTGNGYTF.